The 18 T cell receptor beta chains presented below share a single source sample, sequenced in a study of identical twins. TCRdb called the 5' RACE reads again in MiXCR, with one record for every CDR3 protein. The data contain 600,000 to 700,000 distinct CDR3 sequences, over 20% of them singletons. These data also formed part of another study, on T cells expressing NK-cell markers.

Sequencing input: PBMCs. The receptors derive from a woman between 18 and 29 years old in good health.

This clonotype was found many times. The J gene is TRBJ2-1, the V gene TRBV5-1; 7 positions agree with TRBD1. The CDR3 covers 14 residues. The germline gives CDR1 SGHRS, CDR2 YFSETQ. Trimming removed 3 bases from V and 6 bases from J; junction bases left unmatched: 6. The CDR3 coding sequence is TGCGCCAGCAGCTCATCCGGGACAGTCAATGAGCAGTTCTTC. It yields the protein CASSSSGTVNEQFF.

V and J are TRBV27 and TRBJ2-5; 9 bases match TRBD2. V gave up 6 bases and J gave up 7 bases; unmatched junction bases: 9. Germline CDR1 MNHEY, CDR2 SMNVEV (reference sequence). This CDR3 is built from 14 residues. The CDR3 bases are TGTGCCAGCAGCCTCGGGACTAGCACTGGGACCCAGTACTTC. This gives the protein CASSLGTSTGTQYF.

This clonotype was found many times. The genes are TRBV29-1 and TRBJ2-1, with D possibly matching TRBD2 (5 bases). Germline CDR1 reads SQVTM; CDR2 reads ANQGSEA. V lost 6 bases and J 6 bases, leaving 15 bases between the germline ends. The CDR3 has 13 residues. The CDR3 protein is CSVPTGLGNEQFF. The CDR3 coding sequence is TGCAGCGTCCCTACGGGATTAGGCAATGAGCAGTTCTTC.

The genes are TRBV5-5 and TRBJ2-5; D gene uncertain. CDR1 SGHKS and CDR2 YYEKEE come from the germline V gene (reference sequence). CDR3 size: 14 residues. The germline V and J ends were trimmed by 6 bases and 2 bases, with 14 bases remaining between them. In DNA form, the CDR3 reads TGTGCCAGCAACTCTGCCGGGCCTCAAGAGACCCAGTACTTC. Protein: CASNSAGPQETQYF.

The V call is TRBV20-1, the J call TRBJ2-3, with 8 bases that match TRBD2. V dropped 3 bases and J dropped 2; count of bases not matched to a gene: 4. Germline CDR1 DFQATT, CDR2 SNEGSKA (reference sequence). This CDR3 region has 14 residues. Here the CDR3 reads CSASPGRATDTQYF. DNA for the CDR3: TGCAGTGCTAGCCCCGGGAGGGCCACAGATACGCAGTATTTT.

This clonotype was seen a handful of times. The genes are TRBV5-5 and TRBJ1-1, with a weak D call TRBD1 (6 bases). With 4 bases removed from V and 5 bases from J, the gap between germline ends came to 18 bases. Germline assignment: CDR1 SGHKS and CDR2 YYEKEE (reference sequence). CDR3 length: 15 amino acids. CDR3 in amino acids: CASSRRLGQPTEAFF. The CDR3, as DNA: TGTGCCAGCAGCCGAAGACTTGGACAGCCAACTGAAGCTTTCTTT. The full variable domain, rest sourced from reference TRBV5-5 and TRBJ1-1, is DAGVTQSPTHLIKTRGQQVTLRCSPISGHKSVSWYQQVLGQGPQFIFQYYEKEERGRGNFPDRFSARQFPNYSSELNVNALLLGDSALYLCASSRRLGQPTEAFFGQGTRLTVV.

The CDR3 DNA reads as TGCAGTGCTAACCTCGCCTACGAGCAGTACTTC. This gives the protein CSANLAYEQYF. This chain connects TRBV20-1 to TRBJ2-7; D unclear. The CDR3 length is 11 residues. Germline assignment: CDR1 DFQATT and CDR2 SNEGSKA (reference sequence). V dropped 4 bases and J dropped 2 bases, with 6 bases sitting between them.

CDR3 amino acids: CASSPTSGRPGDTQYF. For the CDR3, the DNA is TGCGCCAGCAGCCCGACTAGCGGGAGGCCAGGAGATACGCAGTATTTT. This chain links TRBV4-3 with TRBJ2-3; 13 positions match TRBD2. V shed 4 bases, J shed 5 bases, and the junction held 6 bases outside the gene matches. CDR1 and CDR2 from the germline V gene are LGHNA and YSLEER. The CDR3 totals 16 residues.

This chain links TRBV12-3 or TRBV12-4 with TRBJ2-1, with D tentatively TRBD2 (6 bases). The germline V and J ends were trimmed by 6 bases and 0 bases, with 15 bases remaining between them. The CDR3 sequence is 16 residues long. The CDR3 nucleotides read TGTGCCAGCAGACAACCGGGACTGGGCTCCTACAATGAGCAGTTCTTC. This codes for CASRQPGLGSYNEQFF.

The chain couples TRBV10-3 to TRBJ2-3; possibly TRBD2 for D (5 bases). In germline, CDR1 is ENHRY, CDR2 SYGVKD. The germline V and J ends were trimmed by 5 bases and 0 bases, with 6 bases remaining between them. There are 13 residues in the CDR3. CDR3 loop: CAISTGSTDTQYF. The CDR3, as DNA: TGTGCCATCAGTACGGGGAGCACAGATACGCAGTATTTT.

The chain employs TRBV20-1 and TRBJ1-1, with D tentatively TRBD1 (5 bases). Germline V gives CDR1 DFQATT, CDR2 SNEGSKA (reference sequence). V was trimmed by 4 bases and J by 3 bases, leaving 12 bases between them. The CDR3 has 13 residues. CDR3 in DNA: TGCAGTGCTAACGACGGGGGGTACACTGAAGCTTTCTTT. It is translated as CSANDGGYTEAFF.

This clonotype has only a few counts. V is TRBV20-1 and J is TRBJ2-2; 10 nucleotides agree with TRBD2. This CDR3 is built from 15 residues. The germline V gene has CDR1 DFQATT and CDR2 SNEGSKA (reference sequence). V lost 3 bases, J lost 5 bases, and 6 bases stayed unmatched. The CDR3 DNA sequence: TGCAGTGCTAGCGGGCTAGCGGGAGTTACCGGGGAGCTGTTTTTT. The encoded protein is CSASGLAGVTGELFF.

The gene calls are TRBV10-2 and TRBJ1-1; D may be TRBD1 (6 bases). Germline-derived CDR1 and CDR2 are WSHSY and SAAADI. Trimming shortened V by 10 bases and J by 0 bases, and 12 bases separated the two germline ends. The CDR3 spans 13 residues. The DNA for the CDR3 is TGCGCCACCTCGACAGGAATGAACACTGAAGCTTTCTTT. Translating gives CATSTGMNTEAFF.

This clonotype was seen a handful of times. The chain couples TRBV3-1 to TRBJ2-4, with 14 bases fitting TRBD2. With 3 bases clipped from V and 8 bases from J, the junction kept 6 bases outside the gene matches. The germline V gene encodes CDR1 LGHDT and CDR2 YNNKEL (reference sequence). The CDR3 loop spans 16 amino acids. The CDR3 spells CASSQGRLAGGDIQYF. The CDR3 DNA is TGTGCCAGCAGCCAGGGGAGACTAGCGGGGGGGGACATTCAGTACTTC.

This rearrangement joins TRBV12-3 or TRBV12-4 to TRBJ2-2; no firm D call. Trimming took 3 bases from V and 1 from J, leaving 12 bases between them. CDR3 length: 16 amino acids. The CDR3 protein is CASSFVVTGNTGELFF. The CDR3 DNA is TGTGCCAGCAGTTTTGTGGTTACGGGGAACACCGGGGAGCTGTTTTTT.

The chain carries TRBV5-1 and TRBJ2-7; 8 positions match TRBD1. The CDR3 has 15 residues. The V gene's germline CDR1 is SGHRS and CDR2 YFSETQ. Trimming took 2 bases from V and 4 from J; bases not matched to a gene: 8. The CDR3 DNA reads as TGCGCCAGCAGCTTCTCCAAGACAGGGGATTACGAGCAGTACTTC. It is translated as CASSFSKTGDYEQYF.

This clonotype showed up just once. A much more abundant neighbour one base away suggests this may be a read error. The CDR3 coding sequence is TGTGCCGGCTCACAACGAGGGGACTCCTACGAGCAGTACTTC. Its protein is CAGSQRGDSYEQYF. The chain couples TRBV12-3 or TRBV12-4 to TRBJ2-7; D may correspond to TRBD1 or TRBD2 (5 bases each). V lost 11 bases and J 0 bases, leaving 17 bases between the germline ends. The CDR3 length is 14 residues.

The chain uses TRBV6-1 and TRBJ1-3; the D gene is possibly TRBD1 (6 bases). From germline, CDR1 is MNHNS and CDR2 SASEGT. V lost 3 bases and J 5 bases, leaving 17 bases between the germline ends. This CDR3 comprises 16 residues. The DNA of the CDR3 is TGTGCCAGCAGTGATAACGGACAGATGAGCCGAAACACCATATATTTT. Its translation is CASSDNGQMSRNTIYF.